The 4 T cell receptor beta chains below come from one sample, sequenced in a study of response to subunit inactivated influenza vaccine. TCRdb called the RT-PCR reads again in MiXCR, with one record for every CDR3 protein. Altogether hundreds of thousands of distinct CDR3 sequences are present, approximately 13% being singletons, with the ten largest covering less than 15%. The sample consisted of PBMCs from blood, taken about 40 days after vaccination. The receptors here all came from a middle-aged man who received an inactivated influenza vaccine.

This clonotype was counted many times. The chain is built from TRBV4-3 and TRBJ2-1; D perhaps matches TRBD2 (5 bases). Germline V gene lookup returns CDR1 LGHNA and CDR2 YSLEER. The CDR3 is 16 amino acids. V shed 4 bases and J shed 3 bases, with 16 bases lying between them. The CDR3 DNA reads as TGCGCCAGCAGCCCTTTAGCGTCTATGATCTACAATGAGCAGTTCTTC. Translation gives CASSPLASMIYNEQFF.

This clonotype was counted a single time. An end of the junction does not agree with germline; a read error may underlie this. The chain employs TRBV12-3 or TRBV12-4 and TRBJ2-6; 9 bases map to TRBD2. This CDR3 is 18 amino acids long. CDR3 amino acids: CACSSVAGVISGANVLTF. CDR3 nucleotide sequence: TGTGCCTGCAGTTCCGTAGCGGGAGTGATCTCTGGGGCCAACGTCCTGACTTTC.

This rearrangement joins TRBV28 to TRBJ1-4; 7 nucleotides align to TRBD1. The length of the CDR3 is 14 residues. Germline loops: CDR1 MDHEN, CDR2 SYDVKM. J gave up 5 bases and V 9 bases, and 9 bases lay outside the gene matches. The CDR3 nucleotides read TGTGCCAGTGGCCGGGACAGAGAAAATGAAAAACTGTTTTTT. Residues: CASGRDRENEKLFF.

The chain is built from TRBV19 and TRBJ2-1; 9 bases fit TRBD2. The CDR3 is 19 amino acids. Germline V gives CDR1 LNHDA, CDR2 SQIVND (reference sequence). V trimming: 4 bases; J trimming: 4 bases; junction bases outside the gene matches: 17. The CDR3 loop reads CASSTRGRRAGGLYNEQFF. The CDR3 DNA reads as TGTGCCAGTAGTACCCGGGGGCGGCGAGCGGGAGGTTTATACAATGAGCAGTTCTTC.